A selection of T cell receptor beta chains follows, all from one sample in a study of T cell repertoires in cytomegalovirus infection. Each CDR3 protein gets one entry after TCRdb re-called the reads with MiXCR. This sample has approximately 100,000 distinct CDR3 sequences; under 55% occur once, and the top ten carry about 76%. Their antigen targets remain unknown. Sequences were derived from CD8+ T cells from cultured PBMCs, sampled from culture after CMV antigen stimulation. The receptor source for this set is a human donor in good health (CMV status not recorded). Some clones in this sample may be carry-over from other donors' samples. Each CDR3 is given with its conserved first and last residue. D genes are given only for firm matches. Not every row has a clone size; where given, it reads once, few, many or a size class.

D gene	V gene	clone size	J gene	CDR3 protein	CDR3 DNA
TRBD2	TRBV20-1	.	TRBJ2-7	CSASSGGASYEQYF	TGCAGTGCTAGTAGCGGGGGGGCCTCCTACGAGCAGTACTTC
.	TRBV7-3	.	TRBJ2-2	CASSPETGNTGELFF	TGTGCCAGCAGCCCAGAGACAGGGAACACCGGGGAGCTGTTTTTT
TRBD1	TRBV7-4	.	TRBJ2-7	CASSDRGRNEQYF	TGTGCCAGCAGTGACAGGGGGCGGAACGAGCAGTACTTC
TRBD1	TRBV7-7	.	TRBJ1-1	CASSLVVGGEAFF	TGTGCCAGCAGCTTAGTGGTAGGGGGCGAAGCTTTCTTT
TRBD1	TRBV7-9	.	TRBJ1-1	CASSIGQGLGAFF	TGTGCCAGCAGCATTGGACAGGGCCTAGGAGCTTTCTTT
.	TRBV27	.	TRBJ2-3	CASSWRIADTQYF	TGTGCCAGCAGTTGGAGGATTGCAGATACGCAGTATTTT
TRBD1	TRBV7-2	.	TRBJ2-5	CASSLGDRAQLQETQYF	TGTGCCAGCAGCTTAGGAGACAGGGCCCAATTACAAGAGACCCAGTACTTC
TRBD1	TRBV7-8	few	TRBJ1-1	CASSLGTGVNTEAFF	TGTGCCAGCAGCTTGGGGACAGGGGTGAACACTGAAGCTTTCTTT
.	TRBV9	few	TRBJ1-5	CASSVHSNQPQHF	TGTGCCAGCAGCGTACACAGCAATCAGCCCCAGCATTTT
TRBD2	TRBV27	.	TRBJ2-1	CASSSGTSGGAYNEQFF	TGTGCCAGCAGTTCAGGGACTAGCGGGGGGGCCTACAATGAGCAGTTCTTC
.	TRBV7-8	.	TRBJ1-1	CASSSVGGVCTEAFF	TGTGCCAGCAGCTCCGTTGGGGGAGTCTGCACTGAAGCTTTCTTT
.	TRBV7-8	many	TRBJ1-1	CASSLAPGSNTEAFF	TGTGCCAGCAGCTTAGCGCCCGGTTCGAACACTGAAGCTTTCTTT
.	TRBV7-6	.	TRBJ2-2	CAALAGTYGELFF	TGTGCCGCCCTAGCAGGGACTTACGGGGAGCTGTTTTTT
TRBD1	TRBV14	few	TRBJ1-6	CASSHPRGQSSYNSPLHF	TGTGCCAGCAGCCACCCCCGGGGACAGAGCTCCTATAATTCACCCCTCCACTTT
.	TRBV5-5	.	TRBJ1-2	CASSLGTAHPYGYTF	TGTGCCAGCAGCTTGGGGACAGCGCATCCCTATGGCTACACCTTC
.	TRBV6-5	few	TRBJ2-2	CASSYFGELFF	TGTGCCAGCAGTTACTTCGGGGAGCTGTTTTTT
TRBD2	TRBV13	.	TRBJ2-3	CASSLSGGWGDTQYF	TGTGCCAGCAGCCTTAGCGGGGGCTGGGGAGATACGCAGTATTTT
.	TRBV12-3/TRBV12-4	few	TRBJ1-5	CASTPWRGGQPQHF	TGTGCCAGCACTCCGTGGCGGGGCGGACAGCCCCAGCATTTT
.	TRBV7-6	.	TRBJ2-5	CASSLEGRGAEETQYF	TGTGCCAGCAGCTTAGAGGGAAGGGGGGCAGAAGAGACCCAGTACTTC